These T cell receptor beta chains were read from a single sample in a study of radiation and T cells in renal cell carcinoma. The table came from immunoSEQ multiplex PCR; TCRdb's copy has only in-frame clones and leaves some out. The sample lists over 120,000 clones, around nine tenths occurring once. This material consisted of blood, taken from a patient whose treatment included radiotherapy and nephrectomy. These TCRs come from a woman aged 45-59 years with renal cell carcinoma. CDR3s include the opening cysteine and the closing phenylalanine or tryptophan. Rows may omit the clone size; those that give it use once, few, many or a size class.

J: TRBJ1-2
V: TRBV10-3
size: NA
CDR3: CAISDSTRGRIYGYTF

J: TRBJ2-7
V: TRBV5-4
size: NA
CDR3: CASSLGREQYF

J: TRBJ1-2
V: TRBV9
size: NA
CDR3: CASSPRQGMGLDGYTF

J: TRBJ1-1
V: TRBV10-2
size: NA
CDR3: CASSEGRANTEAFF

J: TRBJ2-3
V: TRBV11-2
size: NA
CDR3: CASNQDQGGPDTQYF

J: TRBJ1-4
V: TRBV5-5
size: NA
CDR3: CASSLVGSPNEKLFF

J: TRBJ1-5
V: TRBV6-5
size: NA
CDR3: CASSYSGSGDRPQHF

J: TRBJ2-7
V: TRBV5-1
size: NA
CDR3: CASSSAVTDLPKQYF

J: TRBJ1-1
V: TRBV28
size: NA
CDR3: CASSLPQGNTEAFF

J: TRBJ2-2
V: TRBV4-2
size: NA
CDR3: CASSQTGLGTGELFF

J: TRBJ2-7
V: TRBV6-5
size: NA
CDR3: CASSKSDAYEQYF

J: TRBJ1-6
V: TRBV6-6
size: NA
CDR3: CASSYGQTHNSPLHF

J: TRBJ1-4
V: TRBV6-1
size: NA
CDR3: CASSGTGDEKLFF

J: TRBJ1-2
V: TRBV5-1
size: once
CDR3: CASSTDRGLSGYTF